One sample yielded the 21 T cell receptor beta chains listed below, sequenced in a study of blood T cells in healthy people across ages. A second PCR, run for roughly 7 to 12 cycles, used a sample-barcoded 5' primer plus a J-beta primer mix. From the 5' RACE reads, TCRdb called clonotypes with MiXCR, one entry per CDR3 protein. The sample lists 650,000 to 1,000,000 distinct CDR3 sequences; 30% to 45% were seen once. Sequencing was carried out using blood. The receptors originated from a young man in good health.

This clonotype was counted between two and nine times. This chain uses TRBV19 with TRBJ2-3; D possibly matches TRBD1 or TRBD2 (7 bases each). CDR1 is LNHDA, CDR2 SQIVND, per germline (reference sequence). There are 17 residues in the CDR3. V was pared by 7 bases and J by 4 bases, with 24 bases between. The CDR3 nucleotides read TGTGCCAGTACCACTCAAAAATGGGCAGGGGGGGCAGATACGCAGTATTTT. This gives the protein CASTTQKWAGGADTQYF.

In its sample, this clonotype was seen a few times. The V call is TRBV7-2, the J call TRBJ1-6, with 7 bases that match TRBD1. The CDR3 consists of 14 residues. Germline values: CDR1 SGHTA, CDR2 FQGNSA. The V and J ends lost 1 base and 10 bases, in that order; junction bases with no gene match: 4. The CDR3 nucleotides read TGTGCCAGCAGCTTAGAAGGGACAGCGTCACCCCTCCACTTT. Its protein is CASSLEGTASPLHF.

This clonotype was counted only a few times. The V and J genes are TRBV10-2 and TRBJ1-5; TRBD1 might be the D (5 bases). This CDR3 region has 14 residues. V lost 4 bases to trimming and J lost 10 bases, with 17 bases between them. Germline V lookup: CDR1 WSHSY, CDR2 SAAADI. The CDR3 sequence: CASSGGVGAGPQHF. The CDR3, as DNA: TGCGCCAGCAGTGGGGGGGTTGGGGCTGGCCCCCAGCATTTT.

This chain joins TRBV7-2 and TRBJ2-1; D call uncertain. Germline assignment: CDR1 SGHTA and CDR2 FQGNSA. Trimming removed 3 bases from V and 1 base from J, with 10 bases in between. The length of the CDR3 is 15 residues. The chain's CDR3 is CASSFLPRSYNEQFF. The CDR3 DNA reads as TGTGCCAGCAGCTTCCTTCCTAGATCCTACAATGAGCAGTTCTTC.

This clonotype was picked up many times. The CDR3 region is CASSLTWTNEKLFF. The CDR3, as DNA: TGTGCCAGCAGTTTAACCTGGACTAATGAAAAACTGTTTTTT. The chain links TRBV12-3 or TRBV12-4 to TRBJ1-4, with D uncertain. CDR3 length equals 14 residues. Between the trimmed V and J ends, which lost 2 bases and 2 bases, there was a span of 6 bases.

In this sample, this clonotype turned up a few times. The V gene is TRBV6-2 or TRBV6-3, the J gene TRBJ2-1, with 7 bases aligning to TRBD2. Looked up from germline, CDR1 is MNHEY and CDR2 is SVGEGT. The CDR3 covers 15 residues. The J segment lost 7 bases and the V segment lost 5 bases, leaving 11 bases of the junction unmatched. CDR3 protein: CASSPGSDGGNEQFF. The CDR3 bases are TGTGCCAGCAGTCCCGGGAGCGACGGGGGGAATGAGCAGTTCTTC.

In this sample, this clonotype turned up a few times. The chain links TRBV7-2 to TRBJ2-3; either TRBD1 or TRBD2 may fit D (5 bases each). The CDR3 has 14 residues. Per germline, CDR1 SGHTA and CDR2 FQGNSA. Between the trimmed V and J ends, which lost 5 bases and 0 bases, there was a span of 9 bases. The CDR3 protein is CASSPGASTDTQYF. CDR3 coding DNA: TGTGCCAGCAGCCCCGGGGCTAGCACAGATACGCAGTATTTT.

The chain has TRBV6-2 or TRBV6-3 and TRBJ2-1, with a weak D call TRBD2 (5 bases). V was clipped by 10 bases and J by 6 bases, with 19 bases between them. The CDR3 spans 14 residues. Germline loops: CDR1 MNHEY, CDR2 SVGEGT. CDR3: CATTKLVSSNEQFF. In DNA form, the CDR3 reads TGTGCCACCACCAAACTAGTCTCGTCCAATGAGCAGTTCTTC.

Comment on this clonotype: Relative to the germline gene, one junction end is altered; a read error may explain this. The V and J genes are TRBV15 and TRBJ2-5; 9 nucleotides agree with TRBD2. The CDR3 length is 16 residues. CDR1 and CDR2 from the germline V gene are LNHNV and YYDKDF (reference sequence). CDR3 nucleotide sequence: TGTACCACCAGCAGAGTGTGGCGGGGGGGCCTCAATGAGCAGTACTTC. Translation gives CTTSRVWRGGLNEQYF.

This clonotype has just a few counts. The CDR3 DNA reads as TGTGCCAGTGCGCCGGGGAATTCACCCCTCCACTTT. This gives the protein CASAPGNSPLHF. The chain joins TRBV5-6 to TRBJ1-6, with D unresolved. Germline loops: CDR1 SGHDT, CDR2 YYEEEE. Trimming removed 8 bases at V and 7 bases at J, with 10 bases between. The CDR3 runs to 12 residues.

The J gene is TRBJ1-1, the V gene TRBV2, with D maybe TRBD1 (5 bases). Germline V gene sequence: CDR1 SNHLY, CDR2 FYNNEI. The CDR3 is 14 amino acids. Trimming left V 6 bases short and J 0 bases short, with 11 bases between. DNA of the CDR3: TGTGCCAGCAGGGGGGACGCCTTGAACACTGAAGCTTTCTTT. Protein: CASRGDALNTEAFF. The whole variable domain, remainder taken from reference TRBV2 and TRBJ1-1, is EPEVTQTPSHQVTQMGQEVILRCVPISNHLYFYWYRQILGQKVEFLVSFYNNEISEKSEIFDDQFSVERPDGSNFTLKIRSTKLEDSAMYFCASRGDALNTEAFFGQGTRLTVV.

This clonotype was picked up a small number of times. The chain recombines TRBV6-5 with TRBJ2-1, with 13 positions matching TRBD2. Trimming removed 4 bases from V and 9 bases from J; junction bases left unmatched: 6. The length of the CDR3 is 15 residues. From germline, CDR1 is MNHEY and CDR2 SVGAGI. The CDR3 DNA sequence: TGTGCCAGCAGTTCACTAGCGGGGGGGCCGGGTGAGCAGTTCTTC. It translates to CASSSLAGGPGEQFF.

The table lists this clonotype with a few counts. This chain uses TRBV27 with TRBJ2-3; 9 bases fit TRBD1. CDR1 is MNHEY, CDR2 SMNVEV, per germline (reference sequence). The J segment lost 5 bases and the V segment lost 5 bases, leaving 8 bases of the junction unmatched. CDR3 length equals 15 residues. CDR3 DNA sequence: TGTGCCAGCAGTATGAGGACAGGGGCGGAAGATACGCAGTATTTT. Amino acid sequence: CASSMRTGAEDTQYF.

The gene calls are TRBV5-1 and TRBJ2-1; D call uncertain. Looked up from germline, CDR1 is SGHRS and CDR2 is YFSETQ. The CDR3 extends over 15 amino acids. Trimming removed 7 bases from V and 0 bases from J, with 14 bases in between. The CDR3: CASGSDVSSYNEQFF. The CDR3 coding sequence is TGCGCCAGCGGCTCTGACGTAAGCTCCTACAATGAGCAGTTCTTC.

Ten or more counts support this clonotype. V gene TRBV12-3 or TRBV12-4 combines with J gene TRBJ2-1; no clear D gene. The CDR3 runs to 12 residues. The V end lost 7 bases, the J end lost 8 bases, and 12 bases lay between the germline ends. CDR3 protein: CASTGSWDEQFF. The CDR3 nucleotides are TGTGCCAGCACGGGCAGCTGGGATGAGCAGTTCTTC.

In its sample, this clonotype was seen once. This rearrangement joins TRBV6-5 to TRBJ1-2; D is undetermined. CDR3 length: 15 amino acids. Germline CDR1 reads MNHEY; CDR2 reads SVGAGI. V was pared by 6 bases and J by 4 bases, with 18 bases between. The CDR3 protein is CASRPQMGYSYGYTF. CDR3 in DNA: TGTGCCAGCAGACCCCAAATGGGATATAGCTATGGCTACACCTTC.

V usage is TRBV7-2 and J usage is TRBJ2-1; 8 nucleotides line up with TRBD2. In germline, CDR1 is SGHTA, CDR2 FQGNSA. CDR3 length equals 15 residues. The V and J ends lost 2 bases and 7 bases, in that order; junction bases with no gene match: 7. Written as DNA, the CDR3 is TGTGCCAGCAGCTTAAGGGGCGGGGGGATAAATGAGCAGTTCTTC. Its translation is CASSLRGGGINEQFF.

This chain uses TRBV6-6 with TRBJ2-1; tentatively, D is TRBD2 (7 bases). The CDR3 has 15 amino acids. CDR1 and CDR2 from the germline V gene are MNHNY and SVGAGI (reference sequence). Trimming took 6 bases from V and 9 from J, leaving 21 bases between them. The CDR3, as DNA: TGTGCCAGCAGGGGAGGGGCCAGGGGAAGGGGTGAGCAGTTCTTC. Amino acid sequence: CASRGGARGRGEQFF.

In its sample, this clonotype was seen many times. The CDR3: CASSLAGTQETQYF. CDR3 nucleotides: TGTGCCAGCAGCTTAGCCGGGACCCAAGAGACCCAGTACTTC. The J gene is TRBJ2-5, the V gene TRBV7-2; tentatively, D is TRBD1 or TRBD2 (5 bases each). This CDR3 has 14 residues. Germline values: CDR1 SGHTA, CDR2 FQGNSA. Trimming took off 0 bases at V and 1 base at J, with 6 bases between the two ends.

The rearrangement joins TRBV15 to TRBJ2-2, with D possibly TRBD1 on 5 matching bases. The CDR3 extends over 13 amino acids. Deletions cut 3 bases from V and 6 bases from J, with 8 bases between. Germline CDR1 reads LNHNV; CDR2 reads YYDKDF (reference sequence). The CDR3 sequence is CATSSRAPGELFF. CDR3 sequence (DNA): TGTGCCACCAGCAGCAGGGCCCCCGGGGAGCTGTTTTTT.

The chain couples TRBV14 to TRBJ2-6; D is perhaps TRBD2 (6 bases). Germline CDR1 is SGHDN and CDR2 is FVKESK. The germline V and J ends were trimmed by 6 bases and 0 bases, with 15 bases remaining between them. The CDR3 is 17 residues long. In nucleotides, the CDR3 is TGTGCCAGCAGTCACCGGGACGGGAGCTCTGGGGCCAACGTCCTGACTTTC. It translates to CASSHRDGSSGANVLTF. The full variable domain, rest sourced from reference TRBV14 and TRBJ2-6, is EAGVTQFPSHSVIEKGQTVTLRCDPISGHDNLYWYRRVMGKEIKFLLHFVKESKQDESGMPNNRFLAERTGGTYSTLKVQPAELEDSGVYFCASSHRDGSSGANVLTFGAGSRLTVL.